The source of this T cell receptor beta chain is a study of T cell repertoires in cytomegalovirus infection. For the study at large: An indication of both CMV infection and matching HLA type came from public TCR beta signatures.

V was shortened by 5 bases and J by 7 bases, with 18 bases between the two germline ends. This CDR3 is 14 amino acids long. Germline V gives CDR1 MNHEY, CDR2 SVGEGT. As concerns this clonotype: The antigen is undetermined.

Each CDR3 protein is one row after TCRdb ran MiXCR on the reads. In the table there are around 530,000 distinct CDR3 sequences, about 26% of which are singletons. Study-wide points: HLA-C-restricted, CMV-specific TCR beta clonotypes were dominant ex vivo. Cumulated frequencies of public TCR beta families served to identify carriers of CMV plus the relevant HLA.

The gene calls are TRBV6-2 or TRBV6-3 and TRBJ2-7; tentative D call: TRBD1 (6 bases). The receptor was isolated from a human donor in good health (CMV status not recorded). Some clones in this sample may be carry-over from other donors' samples. The specimen was PBMCs. CDR3: CASSAAGVVREQYV. The CDR3 DNA reads TGTGCCAGCAGTGCCGCAGGGGTGGTGCGGGAGCAGTACGTC.